This is a list of T cell receptor beta chains from one sample in a study of neurological immune-mediated disorders. A single record per CDR3 protein comes from TCRdb applying MiXCR to the 5' RACE reads. The sample shows some 60,000 distinct CDR3 sequences, roughly 10% of them seen only once. Sequenced input: PBMCs. All receptors derive from a man aged 25-45 years in good health. Both conserved end residues are part of each CDR3. Each record gives: J gene, V gene, D gene, clone size, CDR3 DNA, CDR3 protein. D genes are given only for firm matches. The size field is filled for only some rows; it gives once, few, many or a size class.

TRBJ2-7,TRBV20-1,-,many,TGCAGTGCTAGAGATCTTGCGGACTCCTACGAGCAGTACTTC,CSARDLADSYEQYF
TRBJ2-7,TRBV28,-,many,TGTGCCAGCAGTGAACTAGCCGCTGCCTACGAGCAGTACTTC,CASSELAAAYEQYF
TRBJ1-5,TRBV3-1,TRBD1,many,TGTGCCAGCAGCCAAAAGGGACAGGGTAATCAGCCCCAGCATTTT,CASSQKGQGNQPQHF
TRBJ2-2,TRBV7-3,-,many,TGTGCCAGCAGCTTTGGGACGGGAAACACCGGGGAGCTGTTTTTT,CASSFGTGNTGELFF
TRBJ2-3,TRBV10-3,TRBD2,few,TGTGCCATCAGACTAGCGGGAGACCCAGATACGCAGTATTTT,CAIRLAGDPDTQYF
TRBJ1-1,TRBV12-3/TRBV12-4,-,many,TGTGCCAGCAGTTTAAAGGGGGGCGTCACTGAAGCTTTCTTT,CASSLKGGVTEAFF
TRBJ2-1,TRBV5-1,-,-,TGCGCCAGCAACGCAGGGATAAGTTGGGCTAGCTTTACCCATGAGCATTTCTTT,CASNAGISWASFTHEHFF
TRBJ2-5,TRBV9,TRBD1,few,TGTGCCAGCAGCGTAGGGGACAGGGGCCAAGAGACCCAGTACTTC,CASSVGDRGQETQYF
TRBJ2-7,TRBV7-2,-,many,TGTGCCAGCAGCCCCAGTAGCGCTAACTACGAGCAGTACTTC,CASSPSSANYEQYF
TRBJ2-2,TRBV9,TRBD2,many,TGTGCCAGCAGCGTAGCCCGGACTAGCTCCGGGGAGCTGTTTTTT,CASSVARTSSGELFF
TRBJ2-7,TRBV5-1,-,many,TGCGCCAGCAGCTTGGCCGCCCAGGAGTACGAGCAGTACTTC,CASSLAAQEYEQYF
TRBJ1-5,TRBV7-9,-,many,TGTGCCAGCAGCTTGGGGGCGGGGCGACCCCAGCATTTT,CASSLGAGRPQHF
TRBJ2-1,TRBV28,TRBD2,many,TGTGCCAGTAAAGCGGGAGTTCTCTACAATGAGCAGTTCTTC,CASKAGVLYNEQFF
TRBJ1-5,TRBV30,TRBD1,few,TGTGCCTGGAGTGTGGGCTCCGGGACAGGCAATCAGCCCCAGCATTTT,CAWSVGSGTGNQPQHF
TRBJ2-7,TRBV11-2,TRBD2,-,TGTGCCAGCAGCCCGATATCTCGGACTAGCGTATACGAGCAGTACTTC,CASSPISRTSVYEQYF
TRBJ2-7,TRBV10-1,-,medium-sized,TGCGCCAGCAGCCCGACAGATTCCTACGAGCAGTACTTC,CASSPTDSYEQYF
TRBJ1-1,TRBV5-1,-,many,TGCGCCAGCAGCTTGGCCAGGGAGGACACTGAAGCTTTCTTT,CASSLAREDTEAFF
TRBJ2-7,TRBV28,TRBD2,many,TGTGCCAGCAGAGGGACTAGCGAGTTCTCCTACGAGCAGTACTTC,CASRGTSEFSYEQYF
TRBJ2-1,TRBV3-1,TRBD1,many,TGTGCCAGCAGCCGACCGGGACAGGGATACAATGAGCAGTTCTTC,CASSRPGQGYNEQFF
TRBJ2-5,TRBV7-2,TRBD2,many,TGTGCCAGCAGCTTAGTCGCGGGGGGCGGGGAGACCCAGTACTTC,CASSLVAGGGETQYF
TRBJ2-1,TRBV18,-,many,TGTGCCAGCTCACCTACCACCAGCGATGCCTACAATGAGCAGTTCTTC,CASSPTTSDAYNEQFF
TRBJ2-3,TRBV20-1,TRBD2,many,TGCAGTGCTAGAGATGTCGGCGCTAGCGGAATCGAGGGTGATACGCAGTATTTT,CSARDVGASGIEGDTQYF
TRBJ1-3,TRBV2,-,many,TGTGCCAGCAGTGAGAGGGGGTTCTCTGGAAACACCATATATTTT,CASSERGFSGNTIYF
TRBJ2-1,TRBV24-1,-,many,TGTGCCACCAGTGACCCGCCGGGCCAGTTAGCGAGGGGTGAGCAGTTCTTC,CATSDPPGQLARGEQFF
TRBJ2-5,TRBV12-3/TRBV12-4,-,many,TGTGCCAGCAGTTTAAGTTGGGGAGCGGAGGAGACCCAGTACTTC,CASSLSWGAEETQYF
TRBJ2-1,TRBV4-1,TRBD2,many,TGCGCCAGCAGCCTAGACCAGACTAGCTCAACTATAAATGAGCAGTTCTTC,CASSLDQTSSTINEQFF
TRBJ2-3,TRBV7-2,-,many,TGTGCCAGCAGCTTATTGGGGGGGGCTGGCACAGATACGCAGTATTTT,CASSLLGGAGTDTQYF
TRBJ1-4,TRBV19,-,-,TGTGCCAGTAGTATCACAGCGGATAATGAAAAACTGTTTTTT,CASSITADNEKLFF
TRBJ1-1,TRBV12-3/TRBV12-4,-,many,TGTGCCAGCAGTTTAGGGGGGGGAGCGAACACTGAAGCTTTCTTT,CASSLGGGANTEAFF
TRBJ2-1,TRBV29-1,-,many,TGCAGCGTTGGACAGTCCCTTGTCAATGAGCAGTTCTTC,CSVGQSLVNEQFF
TRBJ1-1,TRBV11-2,-,many,TGTGCCAGCAGCTTAGTCCCGGGGAGCACTGAAGCTTTCTTT,CASSLVPGSTEAFF
TRBJ2-1,TRBV6-6,-,-,TGTGCCAGCAGCTCCACCCGGGATGAGCAGTTCTTC,CASSSTRDEQFF
TRBJ2-1,TRBV11-2,-,many,TGTGCCAGCAGCTGGAACCTGGGCGATGAGCAGTTCTTC,CASSWNLGDEQFF
TRBJ1-2,TRBV7-2,-,many,TGTGCCAGCAGCCCAACAGGAACCTATGGCTACACCTTC,CASSPTGTYGYTF
TRBJ1-1,TRBV13,-,many,TGTGCCAGCAGCTTTGAAGGCAGGCTGAACACTGAAGCTTTCTTT,CASSFEGRLNTEAFF
TRBJ2-1,TRBV7-9,-,few,TGTGCCAGCAGCTTAGTACTCGGCTCCTACAATGAGCAGTTCTTC,CASSLVLGSYNEQFF